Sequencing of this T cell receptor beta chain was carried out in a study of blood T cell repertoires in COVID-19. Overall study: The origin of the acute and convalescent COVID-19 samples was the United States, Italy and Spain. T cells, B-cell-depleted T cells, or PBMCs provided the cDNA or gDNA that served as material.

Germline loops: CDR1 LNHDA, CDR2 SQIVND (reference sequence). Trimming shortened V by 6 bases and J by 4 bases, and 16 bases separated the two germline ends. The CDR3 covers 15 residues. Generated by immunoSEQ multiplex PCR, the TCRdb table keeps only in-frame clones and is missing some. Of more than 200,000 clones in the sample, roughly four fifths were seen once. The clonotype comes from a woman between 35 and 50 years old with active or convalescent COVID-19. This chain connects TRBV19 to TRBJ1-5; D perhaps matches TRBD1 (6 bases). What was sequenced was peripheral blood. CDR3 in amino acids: CASRLGGQGNQPQHF. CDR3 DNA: TGTGCCAGTAGGCTAGGAGGCCAGGGGAATCAGCCCCAGCATTTT.